The 7 T cell receptor beta chains in this list originate from one sample, sequenced in a study of blood T cell repertoires in COVID-19. Produced via immunoSEQ multiplex PCR; TCRdb's table is partial and in-frame only. Among roughly 190,000 clones listed, roughly 90% were seen once. Sequenced input: PBMCs or T cells enriched from blood (not recorded which). The receptors were sampled from a woman in her late teens or twenties who had recovered from COVID-19.

The chain links TRBV27 to TRBJ2-7; D possibly corresponds to TRBD2 (6 bases). Trimming pared 3 bases from V and 0 bases from J, leaving 9 bases between. Germline loops: CDR1 MNHEY, CDR2 SMNVEV (reference sequence). The CDR3 has 14 amino acids. The CDR3 reads CASSLGGYSYEQYF. The DNA of the CDR3 is TGTGCCAGCAGTTTGGGGGGTTACTCCTACGAGCAGTACTTC.

The chain couples TRBV5-3 to TRBJ2-1; a possible D gene is TRBD1 (6 bases). TRBV5-3 belongs to the ORF category, with a function that is uncertain. Trimming left V 6 bases short and J 5 bases short, with 15 bases between. CDR3 length: 14 amino acids. CDR3 DNA sequence: TGTGCCAGAAACCCTCCCGGGACAAACAATGAGCAGTTCTTC. Amino acids: CARNPPGTNNEQFF.

V and J are TRBV5-6 and TRBJ1-1; 7 nucleotides align to TRBD1. Germline assignment: CDR1 SGHDT and CDR2 YYEEEE. This CDR3 spans 16 amino acids. The trim removed 2 bases at V and 8 bases at J, leaving 15 bases unmatched. The CDR3 here is CASSFRDRGDFLEAFF. The CDR3 region has the DNA TGTGCCAGCAGCTTCCGGGACAGAGGAGATTTTTTAGAAGCTTTCTTT. The whole variable domain, filled in from reference TRBV5-6 and TRBJ1-1, reads DAGVTQSPTHLIKTRGQQVTLRCSPKSGHDTVSWYQQALGQGPQFIFQYYEEEERQRGNFPDRFSGHQFPNYSSELNVNALLLGDSALYLCASSFRDRGDFLEAFFGQGTRLTVV.

The chain carries TRBV18 and TRBJ2-7; perhaps TRBD1 as D (6 bases). The CDR3 extends over 13 amino acids. CDR1 KGHSH and CDR2 LQKENI come from the germline V gene. The V and J ends lost 6 bases and 5 bases respectively, with 14 bases between them. The CDR3 reads CASSGTLGDEQYF. The CDR3 nucleotides are TGTGCCAGCTCCGGGACATTGGGGGACGAGCAGTACTTC.

This chain links TRBV10-2 with TRBJ2-2, with no clear D. Germline CDR1 WSHSY, CDR2 SAAADI. The CDR3 is 14 amino acids. Trimming removed 0 bases at V and 6 bases at J, with 8 bases between. CDR3 nucleotide sequence: TGCGCCAGCAGTGAGTCCCTTTTTTCCGGGGAGCTGTTTTTT. Residues: CASSESLFSGELFF.

The gene calls are TRBV6-5 and TRBJ2-3; unclear D gene. Germline lookup yields CDR1 MNHEY and CDR2 SVGAGI. The V gene lost 1 base and the J gene lost 6 bases, with 11 bases spanning the gap. This CDR3 region has 14 residues. In DNA form, the CDR3 reads TGTGCCAGCAGTTACTGGCAGGATGGGGATACGCAGTATTTT. Amino acids: CASSYWQDGDTQYF.

The rearrangement links TRBV11-2 to TRBJ2-5, with a tentative D call TRBD1 (5 bases). The CDR3 totals 13 residues. Trimming shortened V by 4 bases and J by 2 bases, and 8 bases separated the two germline ends. From germline, CDR1 is SGHAT and CDR2 FQNNGV. The CDR3 loop is CASSSTEQETQYF. CDR3 coding DNA: TGTGCCAGCAGCTCGACAGAGCAAGAGACCCAGTACTTC.